The 2 T cell receptor beta chains below were found in one sample sequenced in a study of blood T cell repertoires in COVID-19. Measured with immunoSEQ multiplex PCR; TCRdb has only the in-frame clones, and not every one. The sample includes 35,000 to 45,000 clones, over 75% of them seen just once. Sequenced input: peripheral blood. Receptor source: a woman of 80 years or more with acute or convalescent COVID-19.

CDR3 sequence (DNA): TGTGCCAGCAGCCGTACAGGCCGTGGCACAGATACGCAGTATTTT. It encodes CASSRTGRGTDTQYF. The rearrangement joins TRBV7-8 to TRBJ2-3; possible D gene TRBD1, 5 bases. CDR3 size: 15 residues. V lost 5 bases and J lost 1, with 13 bases in between. The germline V gene has CDR1 SGHVS and CDR2 FQNEAQ.

This sequence joins TRBV27 and TRBJ1-3, with D perhaps matching TRBD1 (6 bases). The CDR3 sequence is 14 residues long. The V end lost 6 bases, the J end lost 0 bases, and 9 bases lay between the germline ends. Germline CDR1 MNHEY, CDR2 SMNVEV (reference sequence). CDR3 sequence: CASRDSYSGNTIYF. DNA for the CDR3: TGTGCCAGCAGGGACAGCTACTCTGGAAACACCATATATTTT.